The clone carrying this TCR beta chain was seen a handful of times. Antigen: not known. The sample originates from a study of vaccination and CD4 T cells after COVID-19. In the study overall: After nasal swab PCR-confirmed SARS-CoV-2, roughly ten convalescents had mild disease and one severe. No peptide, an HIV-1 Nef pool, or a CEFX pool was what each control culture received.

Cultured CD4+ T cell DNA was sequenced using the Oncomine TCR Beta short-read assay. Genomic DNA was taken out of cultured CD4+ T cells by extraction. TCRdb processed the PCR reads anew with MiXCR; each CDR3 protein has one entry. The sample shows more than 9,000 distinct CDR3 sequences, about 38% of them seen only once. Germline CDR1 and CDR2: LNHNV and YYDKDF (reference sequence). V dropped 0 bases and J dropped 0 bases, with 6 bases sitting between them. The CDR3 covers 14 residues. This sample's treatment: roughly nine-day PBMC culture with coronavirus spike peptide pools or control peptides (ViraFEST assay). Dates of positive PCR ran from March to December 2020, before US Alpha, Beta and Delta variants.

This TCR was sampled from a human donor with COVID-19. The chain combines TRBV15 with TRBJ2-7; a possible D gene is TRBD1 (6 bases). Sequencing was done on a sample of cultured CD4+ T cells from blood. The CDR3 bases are TGTGCCACCAGCAGAGACAGGGGCTCCTACGAGCAGTACTTC. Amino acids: CATSRDRGSYEQYF.